A selection of T cell receptor beta chains follows, all from one sample in a study of cytomegalovirus exposure and HLA in healthy donors. Here immunoSEQ multiplex PCR was the method, and the copy in TCRdb shows in-frame clones only, minus some. This sample carries 45,000 to 65,000 clones, approximately 82% of them seen once, and the ten largest clones take around 3.3%. Specimen: PBMCs. All receptors come from a woman younger than 35 in good health and CMV-seronegative. Both conserved end residues are part of each CDR3. The order of the fields is CDR3 protein, CDR3 DNA, J gene, D gene, V gene, clone size. The D gene is left open where the match is weak. Size tells how often a clone was seen (once, few, many) or the class of an expanded clone, and some rows leave it out.

cdr3_aa: CASSPPFAGVGYTF
cdr3_nt: TGTGCCAGCTCACCCCCCTTCGCAGGGGTTGGCTACACCTTC
j_call: TRBJ1-2
d_call: .
v_call: TRBV18
clone_size: once

cdr3_aa: CASSAEPTGPTEAFF
cdr3_nt: TGCGCCAGCAGCGCAGAACCAACAGGGCCCACTGAAGCTTTCTTT
j_call: TRBJ1-1
d_call: .
v_call: TRBV10-1
clone_size: .

cdr3_aa: CASSRTSEDYNEQFF
cdr3_nt: TGTGCCAGCAGTCGAACTAGCGAGGACTACAATGAGCAGTTCTTC
j_call: TRBJ2-1
d_call: TRBD2
v_call: TRBV9
clone_size: .

cdr3_aa: CATQGGRSYEQYF
cdr3_nt: TGTGCCACCCAGGGGGGACGCTCCTACGAGCAGTACTTC
j_call: TRBJ2-7
d_call: .
v_call: TRBV13
clone_size: .

cdr3_aa: CASSPQRRTSGRRAQETQYF
cdr3_nt: TGTGCCAGCAGCCCCCAACGGAGAACTAGCGGGAGGAGGGCCCAAGAGACCCAGTACTTC
j_call: TRBJ2-5
d_call: TRBD2
v_call: TRBV9
clone_size: .

cdr3_aa: CAWRLKGEGGRETQYF
cdr3_nt: TGTGCCTGGAGGCTGAAGGGGGAGGGCGGTCGAGAGACCCAGTACTTC
j_call: TRBJ2-5
d_call: .
v_call: TRBV30
clone_size: .

cdr3_aa: CSVALVNTEAFF
cdr3_nt: TGCAGCGTCGCCCTAGTGAATACTGAAGCTTTCTTT
j_call: TRBJ1-1
d_call: .
v_call: TRBV29-1
clone_size: .

cdr3_aa: CASTPWTSGRENTGELFF
cdr3_nt: TGTGCCAGCACCCCCTGGACTAGCGGGAGGGAGAACACCGGGGAGCTGTTTTTT
j_call: TRBJ2-2
d_call: TRBD2
v_call: TRBV27
clone_size: .

cdr3_aa: CASSFIVGLAENTQYF
cdr3_nt: TGTGCCAGCAGTTTTATCGTGGGGCTAGCGGAGAATACGCAGTATTTT
j_call: TRBJ2-3
d_call: TRBD2
v_call: TRBV28
clone_size: .

cdr3_aa: CATQVSYEQYF
cdr3_nt: TGTGCCACGCAGGTTTCCTACGAGCAGTACTTC
j_call: TRBJ2-7
d_call: .
v_call: TRBV28
clone_size: .

cdr3_aa: CATGATGNEKLFF
cdr3_nt: TGTGCCACTGGGGCAACGGGCAATGAAAAACTGTTTTTT
j_call: TRBJ1-4
d_call: .
v_call: TRBV19
clone_size: .

cdr3_aa: CARSLGLAGGVRDTQYF
cdr3_nt: TGTGCCAGAAGTCTCGGACTAGCGGGAGGGGTCCGAGATACGCAGTATTTT
j_call: TRBJ2-3
d_call: TRBD2
v_call: TRBV5-3
clone_size: few

cdr3_aa: CASSPSTGYLYEQYF
cdr3_nt: TGTGCCAGTAGTCCGTCGACAGGGTACCTCTACGAGCAGTACTTC
j_call: TRBJ2-7
d_call: TRBD1
v_call: TRBV19
clone_size: .

cdr3_aa: CASSAGTGGEELFF
cdr3_nt: TGTGCCAGCAGTGCCGGGACAGGGGGCGAGGAGCTGTTTTTT
j_call: TRBJ2-2
d_call: TRBD1
v_call: TRBV28
clone_size: .

cdr3_aa: CACLEGTQYF
cdr3_nt: TGTGCCTGCTTAGAGGGTACGCAGTATTTT
j_call: TRBJ2-3
d_call: .
v_call: TRBV30
clone_size: .

cdr3_aa: CASSPDSLNYGYTF
cdr3_nt: TGCGCCAGCAGCCCGGACAGCCTTAACTATGGCTACACCTTC
j_call: TRBJ1-2
d_call: .
v_call: TRBV5-1
clone_size: .

cdr3_aa: CASRGQNYGCTF
cdr3_nt: TGCGCCAGCAGGGGACAGAACTATGGCTGCACCTTC
j_call: TRBJ1-2
d_call: TRBD1
v_call: TRBV5-1
clone_size: .

cdr3_aa: CASSIADSRSYEQYF
cdr3_nt: TGTGCCAGCAGCATCGCGGACAGCCGCTCCTACGAGCAGTACTTC
j_call: TRBJ2-7
d_call: .
v_call: TRBV5-4
clone_size: .

cdr3_aa: CASSLSPLFEQYF
cdr3_nt: TGTGCCAGCAGTCTGAGTCCGCTATTTGAGCAGTACTTC
j_call: TRBJ2-7
d_call: .
v_call: TRBV27
clone_size: .

cdr3_aa: CASSIPRYTEAFF
cdr3_nt: TGTGCCAGTAGTATACCCAGATACACTGAAGCTTTCTTT
j_call: TRBJ1-1
d_call: .
v_call: TRBV19
clone_size: .

cdr3_aa: CASSALSRARVGPRYTF
cdr3_nt: TGTGCCAGCAGTGCTTTGTCGCGGGCTCGAGTTGGCCCGAGGTACACCTTC
j_call: TRBJ1-2
d_call: .
v_call: TRBV6-1
clone_size: .

cdr3_aa: CASSLVVGLAGSSSYNEQFF
cdr3_nt: TGCGCCAGCAGCTTGGTTGTAGGGCTAGCGGGATCAAGCTCCTACAATGAGCAGTTCTTC
j_call: TRBJ2-1
d_call: TRBD2
v_call: TRBV5-1
clone_size: .